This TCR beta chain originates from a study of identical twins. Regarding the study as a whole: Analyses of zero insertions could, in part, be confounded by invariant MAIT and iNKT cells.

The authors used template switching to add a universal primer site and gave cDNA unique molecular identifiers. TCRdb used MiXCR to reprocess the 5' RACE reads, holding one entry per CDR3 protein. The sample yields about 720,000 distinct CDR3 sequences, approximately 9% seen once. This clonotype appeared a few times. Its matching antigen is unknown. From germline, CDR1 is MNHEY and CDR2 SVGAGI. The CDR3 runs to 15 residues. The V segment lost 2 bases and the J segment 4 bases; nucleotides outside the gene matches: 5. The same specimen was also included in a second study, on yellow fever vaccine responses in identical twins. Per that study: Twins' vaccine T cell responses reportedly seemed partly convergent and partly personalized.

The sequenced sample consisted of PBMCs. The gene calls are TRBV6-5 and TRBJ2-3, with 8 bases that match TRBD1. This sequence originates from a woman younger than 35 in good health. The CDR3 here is CASSYQGALSDTQYF. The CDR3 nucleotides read TGTGCCAGCAGTTACCAGGGGGCGTTGTCAGATACGCAGTATTTT.